This entry concerns a single TCR beta chain. Measured with immunoSEQ multiplex PCR; TCRdb has only the in-frame clones, and not every one. The data show 85,000 or so clones, about 90% seen once. This sample is drawn from a study of T cell responses to AZD1222 COVID-19 vaccine. With 4 bases removed from V and 4 bases from J, the gap between germline ends came to 12 bases. Germline loops: CDR1 LGHDT, CDR2 YNNKEL (reference sequence). The CDR3 covers 14 residues. V and J are TRBV3-1 (or the pseudogene TRBV3-2) and TRBJ2-3; D may be TRBD1 (6 bases). This receptor was identified in an adult in good health. This specimen consisted of peripheral blood, obtained on day 0 of AZD1222 vaccination. The CDR3 nucleotides are TGTGCCAGCAGCCGAACGACAGGTTCAGATACGCAGTATTTT. Amino acids: CASSRTTGSDTQYF.